The clone carrying this TCR beta chain was counted once. Its antigen is undetermined. The data originate from a study of CD8+CD57+ T cells in acquired aplastic anemia. Study-wide results and limits: CD8+ Simpson's diversity did not differ significantly between patients and controls.

According to the study, genomic DNA was the template for TCR beta VDJ and CDR3 profiling. One entry per CDR3 protein results from TCRdb running MiXCR on the reads. This sample has about 95,000 distinct CDR3 sequences; roughly two thirds occur once, and the top ten carry roughly two thirds. CDR1 is SGHVS and CDR2 is FQNEAQ in the germline V gene. The CDR3 has 11 amino acids. V was clipped by 5 bases and J by 16 bases, with 12 bases between them. Patients chosen for sequencing had CD8+CD57+ cells that had expanded, as shown by flow cytometry. The rearrangement joins TRBV7-8 to TRBJ1-6; TRBD1 is a possible D gene (6 bases). The sample comprised sorted CD4+, CD8+, or CD8+CD57+ T cells (not recorded which) from PBMCs. This receptor was taken from a human donor with aplastic anemia. The CDR3 nucleotides are TGTGCCAGCAGCGGGGACACAGGACTCCACTTT. Its protein is CASSGDTGLHF.